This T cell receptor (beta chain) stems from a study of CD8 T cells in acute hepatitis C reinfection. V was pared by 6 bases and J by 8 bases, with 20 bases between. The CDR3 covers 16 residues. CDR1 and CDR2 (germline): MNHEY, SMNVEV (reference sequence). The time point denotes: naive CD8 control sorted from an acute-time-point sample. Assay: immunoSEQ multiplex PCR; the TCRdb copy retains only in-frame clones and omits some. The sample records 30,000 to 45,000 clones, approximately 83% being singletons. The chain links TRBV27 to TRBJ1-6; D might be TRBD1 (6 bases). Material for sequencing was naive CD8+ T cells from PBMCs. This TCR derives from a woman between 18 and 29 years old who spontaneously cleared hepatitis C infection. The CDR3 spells CASRVLGGKGDSPLHF. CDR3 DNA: TGTGCCAGCAGGGTGTTGGGGGGGAAGGGGGATTCACCCCTCCACTTT.